A single sample is the source of the 14 T cell receptor beta chains below, sequenced in a study of blood T cells in healthy people across ages. Then a second PCR, running roughly 7 to 11 cycles, was carried out with a sample-barcoded 5' primer and a J-beta primer mix. TCRdb recomputed calls from the 5' RACE reads with MiXCR, one row per CDR3 protein. Of around 700,000 distinct CDR3 sequences listed, around 25% are singletons. These same records also appear under a second study, on T cells of mothers and their children.

Sequenced sample: blood. The receptors shown here come from a boy between 10 and 17 years old in good health.

The chain couples TRBV7-9 to TRBJ1-2; perhaps TRBD1 as D (5 bases). Germline-derived CDR1 and CDR2 are SEHNR and FQNEAQ (reference sequence). The CDR3 totals 15 residues. V gave up 5 bases and J gave up 3 bases, with 16 bases separating them. In nucleotides, the CDR3 is TGTGCCAGCAGCCCCCCCGGGACGACCTACTATGGCTACACCTTC. Residues: CASSPPGTTYYGYTF.

The chain uses TRBV27 and TRBJ2-7; the match to TRBD1 covers 9 bases. CDR3 size: 15 residues. The germline V gene encodes CDR1 MNHEY and CDR2 SMNVEV (reference sequence). The junction had 3 bases not matched to a gene; V was cut back by 1 base and J by 2 bases. CDR3 region: CASSLFGTGTYEQYF. CDR3 DNA sequence: TGTGCCAGCAGTTTATTTGGGACAGGGACCTACGAGCAGTACTTC.

The chain employs TRBV7-2 and TRBJ2-1, with D tentatively TRBD1 (5 bases). This CDR3 contains 14 residues. The germline V gene encodes CDR1 SGHTA and CDR2 FQGNSA. Trimming shortened V by 5 bases and J by 5 bases, and 13 bases separated the two germline ends. The CDR3 bases are TGTGCCAGCAGCGGCAGGACATTTAACAATGAGCAGTTCTTC. It translates to CASSGRTFNNEQFF.

This rearrangement joins TRBV4-3 to TRBJ2-5; possibly TRBD2 for D (5 bases). The CDR3 runs to 15 residues. Per germline, CDR1 LGHNA and CDR2 YSLEER. V was shortened by 2 bases and J by 5 bases, with 15 bases between the two germline ends. CDR3: CASSQSDAGGETQYF. DNA of the CDR3: TGCGCCAGCAGCCAATCCGACGCGGGTGGTGAGACCCAGTACTTC.

This clonotype was detected only a few times. This rearrangement joins TRBV5-1 to TRBJ1-4; D is undetermined. This CDR3 contains 17 residues. Trimming shortened V by 2 bases and J by 0 bases, and 14 bases separated the two germline ends. Germline values: CDR1 SGHRS, CDR2 YFSETQ. Here the CDR3 reads CASSFHAAPATNEKLFF. The CDR3 DNA follows: TGCGCCAGCAGCTTTCACGCTGCCCCCGCAACTAATGAAAAACTGTTTTTT.

The chain is built from TRBV29-1 and TRBJ2-2; 8 bases align to TRBD2. The CDR3 runs 12 residues. V lost 4 bases and J lost 7; bases outside the gene matches: 2. Germline V gene data show CDR1 as SQVTM and CDR2 as ANQGSEA. The CDR3 is CSVVLADGELFF. CDR3 DNA sequence: TGCAGCGTTGTACTAGCGGACGGGGAGCTGTTTTTT.

This clonotype was picked up a small number of times. The chain is built from TRBV4-3 and TRBJ1-2, with D tentatively TRBD1 (6 bases). CDR1 is LGHNA and CDR2 is YSLEER in the germline V gene. V dropped 7 bases and J dropped 7 bases, with 13 bases sitting between them. The CDR3 runs 12 residues. In DNA, the CDR3 is TGCGCCAGCATGCCAGGGGCCGGTGGCTACACCTTC. It translates to CASMPGAGGYTF.

This chain connects TRBV28 to TRBJ2-7; TRBD1 aligns across 7 bases. Germline CDR1 is MDHEN and CDR2 is SYDVKM. V lost 4 bases to trimming and J lost 0 bases; unmatched junction nucleotides: 18. CDR3 length: 19 amino acids. CDR3 amino acids: CASSSAGTVFSLSSYEQYF. Written as DNA, the CDR3 is TGTGCCAGCAGTTCCGCCGGGACAGTTTTTAGCCTAAGCTCCTACGAGCAGTACTTC.

The rearrangement links TRBV7-9 to TRBJ2-3, with D perhaps matching TRBD2 (5 bases). The germline CDR1 and CDR2 sequences are SEHNR and FQNEAQ (reference sequence). The CDR3 has 15 residues. Trimming pared 3 bases from V and 2 bases from J, leaving 12 bases between. In DNA form, the CDR3 reads TGTGCCAGCAGCTTGCTAGCAGAAGACACAGATACGCAGTATTTT. Translation: CASSLLAEDTDTQYF.

In its sample, this clonotype was seen a few times. The chain employs TRBV20-1 and TRBJ2-7; D call uncertain. Trimming took off 0 bases at V and 2 bases at J, with 11 bases between the two ends. CDR1 and CDR2 (germline): DFQATT, SNEGSKA (reference sequence). The CDR3 has 14 amino acids. The CDR3: CSARERNRAYEQYF. The CDR3 DNA reads TGCAGTGCTAGAGAAAGGAACAGAGCCTACGAGCAGTACTTC.

The chain carries TRBV7-2 and TRBJ1-6; 8 bases map to TRBD1. There are 18 residues in the CDR3. V shed 4 bases, J shed 0 bases, and the junction held 8 bases outside the gene matches. Germline-derived CDR1 and CDR2 are SGHTA and FQGNSA. CDR3 DNA: TGTGCCAGCAGCTCGGTGGGACAGGCAAGCTCCTATAATTCACCCCTCCACTTT. This translates into CASSSVGQASSYNSPLHF.

The genes are TRBV20-1 and TRBJ2-3; TRBD2 matches 11 bases. The germline CDR1 and CDR2 sequences are DFQATT and SNEGSKA (reference sequence). The CDR3 has 16 amino acids. Trimming at V came to 0 bases and at J to 6 bases, leaving 8 bases not matched to a gene. The CDR3 loop reads CSARDLYSGGADTQYF. The CDR3 DNA is TGCAGTGCTAGAGATTTATATAGCGGGGGGGCGGATACGCAGTATTTT.

This clonotype was detected only a few times. This chain joins TRBV29-1 and TRBJ2-7; D gene ambiguous. V lost 4 bases and J lost 0, with 10 bases in between. The CDR3 is 13 residues long. CDR1 SQVTM and CDR2 ANQGSEA come from the germline V gene. The CDR3 DNA reads TGCAGCGTTGCAAGGCCGGGCTCCTACGAGCAGTACTTC. As protein: CSVARPGSYEQYF.

The chain recombines TRBV6-6 with TRBJ2-1; D is unresolved. The better agreement between TRBJ2-5 and the DNA end casts doubt on the J call. Germline CDR1 is MNHNY and CDR2 is SVGAGI (reference sequence). The CDR3 has 14 residues. CDR3 sequence (DNA): TGTGCCAGCAGTTACCCGGCAGGAGAGGAGACCCAGTACTTC. This gives the protein CASSYPAGEETQYF.